One and the same sample provided the 16 T cell receptor beta chains below, sequenced in a study of CD8+CD57+ T cells in acquired aplastic anemia. The patients chosen for sequencing had shown expansion of CD8+CD57+ cells (detected by flow cytometry). Genomic DNA was employed as the template in profiling TCR beta VDJ and CDR3. TCRdb itself ran the reads through MiXCR, one entry per CDR3 protein. The sample yields 450,000 to 550,000 distinct CDR3 sequences, less than 35% seen once. The sample comprised sorted CD4+, CD8+, or CD8+CD57+ T cells (not recorded which) from PBMCs. The receptors shown here come from a human donor with aplastic anemia.

This clonotype has ten or more counts. This sequence joins TRBV19 and TRBJ2-7, with D perhaps matching TRBD1 (5 bases). Germline values: CDR1 LNHDA, CDR2 SQIVND (reference sequence). V was clipped by 2 bases and J by 4 bases, with 15 bases between them. The CDR3 totals 15 residues. The CDR3 reads CASSIRPGIGYEQYF. The DNA for the CDR3 is TGTGCCAGTAGTATACGTCCAGGGATCGGTTACGAGCAGTACTTC.

This clonotype was counted ten times or more. The DNA of the CDR3 is TGTGCCAGCGGGAGAAGTCCAGAGACCCAGTACTTC. Translated, it gives CASGRSPETQYF. The chain uses TRBV2 and TRBJ2-5, with D perhaps matching TRBD2 (5 bases). The CDR3 consists of 12 residues. Between the trimmed V and J ends, which lost 8 bases and 4 bases, there was a span of 11 bases. The V gene's germline CDR1 is SNHLY and CDR2 FYNNEI.

This clonotype came up once. Given a much more abundant clone one base away, this may be a read error. The chain links TRBV9 to TRBJ2-3; 8 bases agree with TRBD1. Unmatched junction bases numbered 8, after V lost 0 bases and J lost 8 bases. The CDR3 runs 15 residues. Germline V gives CDR1 SGDLS, CDR2 YYNGEE. This chain's CDR3 is CASSVVTGGSGTQYF. CDR3 coding DNA: TGTGCCAGCAGCGTAGTCACAGGGGGATCAGGTACGCAGTATTTT.

This clonotype was recorded many times. J is TRBJ1-2 and V is TRBV20-1; unclear D gene. Per germline, CDR1 DFQATT and CDR2 SNEGSKA (reference sequence). There are 13 residues in the CDR3. Trimming cost V 5 bases and J 3 bases, with 13 bases left between them. The CDR3 loop is CSAGNGLDYGYTF. The CDR3 nucleotides are TGCAGTGCTGGCAACGGGCTTGACTATGGCTACACCTTC.

This clonotype appeared many times. The chain carries TRBV29-1 and TRBJ2-1, with 8 positions matching TRBD2. This CDR3 has 15 residues. V was pared by 4 bases and J by 3 bases, with 8 bases of the junction left unmatched. Per the germline V gene, CDR1 is SQVTM and CDR2 is ANQGSEA. The CDR3 DNA reads as TGCAGCGTTGTGAAGACCGGGACTAGCTACAATGAGCAGTTCTTC. Its translation is CSVVKTGTSYNEQFF.

This clonotype was counted only a few times. The chain employs TRBV15 and TRBJ2-1, with 13 bases aligning to TRBD2. The CDR3 consists of 17 residues. Germline V gene sequence: CDR1 LNHNV, CDR2 YYDKDF (reference sequence). Unmatched junction bases numbered 12, after V lost 10 bases and J lost 3 bases. The CDR3 region has the DNA TGTGCCAGCAGTCCCGGGACTAGCGGGACCGACTACAATGAGCAGTTCTTC. Its protein is CASSPGTSGTDYNEQFF.

V gene TRBV29-1 combines with J gene TRBJ1-6, with TRBD1 matching over 7 bases. The V and J ends lost 7 bases and 8 bases, in that order; junction bases with no gene match: 5. This CDR3 region has 12 residues. Germline lookup yields CDR1 SQVTM and CDR2 ANQGSEA. CDR3 nucleotide sequence: TGCAGCGAACAGGGGAAAGATTCACCCCTCCACTTT. Translating gives CSEQGKDSPLHF.

This clonotype has only a few counts. The V gene is TRBV4-1, the J gene TRBJ2-2; D is undetermined. There are 15 residues in the CDR3. The germline V gene has CDR1 MGHRA and CDR2 YSYEKL. The V end was cut by 5 bases, the J end by 1 base, with 11 bases between. CDR3 nucleotide sequence: TGCGCCAGCAGCTACCGGGCCAAGAACACCGGGGAGCTGTTTTTT. Its protein product is CASSYRAKNTGELFF.

This clonotype came up many times. The rearrangement joins TRBV2 to TRBJ1-5; D is possibly TRBD1 (6 bases). Deletions cut 3 bases from V and 5 bases from J, with 14 bases between. CDR3 length: 15 amino acids. Germline CDR1 SNHLY, CDR2 FYNNEI. DNA for the CDR3: TGTGCCAGCAGTGAGGGACAAAACTACTATCAGCCCCAGCATTTT. Amino acids: CASSEGQNYYQPQHF.

This clonotype has more than one count but fewer than ten. This chain links TRBV11-1 with TRBJ1-5; D perhaps matches TRBD1 (6 bases). The CDR3 has 18 residues. In germline, CDR1 is SGHAT, CDR2 FQDESV (reference sequence). V lost 1 base to trimming and J lost 3 bases, with 19 bases between them. The CDR3 protein is CASSLVGGVFTDNQPQHF. The CDR3 bases are TGTGCCAGCAGCTTAGTCGGGGGCGTGTTTACTGACAATCAGCCCCAGCATTTT.

This clonotype has ten or more counts. This sequence joins TRBV15 and TRBJ1-6; D might be TRBD1 (5 bases). Looked up from germline, CDR1 is LNHNV and CDR2 is YYDKDF (reference sequence). CDR3 length: 16 residues. The V end lost 0 bases, the J end lost 7 bases, and 13 bases lay between the germline ends. The CDR3 loop is CATSRDSAGYNSPLHF. The CDR3 nucleotides are TGTGCCACCAGCAGAGATTCCGCAGGGTACAATTCACCCCTCCACTTT.

In its sample, this clonotype was seen many times. The CDR3 protein is CASSRTYGLETQYF. The DNA of the CDR3 is TGTGCCAGCAGCCGAACGTACGGGTTAGAGACCCAGTACTTC. The chain carries TRBV7-9 and TRBJ2-5; no clear D gene. CDR1 is SEHNR and CDR2 is FQNEAQ in the germline V gene (reference sequence). Trimming removed 5 bases from V and 4 bases from J, with 14 bases in between. This CDR3 is built from 14 residues.

This clonotype was seen a handful of times. The chain joins TRBV20-1 to TRBJ2-7; the match to TRBD1 covers 9 bases. The CDR3 totals 14 residues. Germline CDR1 reads DFQATT; CDR2 reads SNEGSKA (reference sequence). V shed 5 bases, J shed 5 bases, and the junction held 10 bases outside the gene matches. The CDR3 DNA sequence: TGCAGTGCTGACCCCGGGACAGGGATTCACGAGCAGTACTTC. Its translation is CSADPGTGIHEQYF.

This clonotype appeared a few times. This rearrangement joins TRBV20-1 to TRBJ2-1; D gene ambiguous. CDR1 DFQATT and CDR2 SNEGSKA come from the germline V gene (reference sequence). The CDR3 is 14 residues long. Between the trimmed V and J ends, which lost 5 bases and 7 bases, there was a span of 18 bases. CDR3 region: CSAVEPGWVNEQFF. CDR3 nucleotides: TGCAGTGCTGTCGAGCCCGGATGGGTAAATGAGCAGTTCTTC.

This clonotype was seen more than once but under ten times. The chain uses TRBV30 and TRBJ1-2; 7 nucleotides align to TRBD1. CDR3 length equals 16 residues. Germline values: CDR1 GTSNPN, CDR2 SVGIG (reference sequence). J was trimmed by 0 bases and V by 5 bases; bases with no gene match: 12. DNA for the CDR3: TGTGCCTGGGGGACAGTCCCCTCGCTATCTAACTATGGCTACACCTTC. This encodes CAWGTVPSLSNYGYTF.

The chain combines TRBV4-2 with TRBJ2-5; TRBD2 aligns across 8 bases. Germline V lookup: CDR1 LGHNA, CDR2 YNFKEQ. J gave up 4 bases and V 2 bases, and 12 bases lay outside the gene matches. The CDR3 is 17 amino acids. CDR3: CASSQRSHGRVGETQYF. The CDR3 DNA reads TGTGCCAGCAGCCAAAGATCACACGGGAGGGTGGGAGAGACCCAGTACTTC.